The clone carrying this T cell receptor (beta chain) appeared a few times. The data stem from a study of blood T cell repertoires in COVID-19. As for the study in general: There were acute and convalescent COVID-19 samples, and they came from the United States, Italy and Spain. T cells, B-cell-depleted T cells, or PBMCs provided the cDNA or gDNA that served as material.

In the authors' workflow: Estimates of nucleated cell counts were drawn from the amplification of reference gene primers. Profiled with immunoSEQ multiplex PCR; TCRdb holds only in-frame clones, not every one. The DNA was the basis for D and trimming; V, J and clone size are from that table. Here the sample spans approximately 230,000 clones, 85% to 90% being singletons. Deletions cut 1 base from V and 7 bases from J, with 11 bases between. Per germline, CDR1 LGHDT and CDR2 YNNKEL (reference sequence). The CDR3 length is 15 residues. The V and J genes are TRBV3-1 (or the pseudogene TRBV3-2) and TRBJ1-6; D is possibly TRBD1 (5 bases). The sequence came from a man older than 75 with acute or convalescent COVID-19. Sequencing was carried out using peripheral blood. The CDR3 DNA sequence: TGTGCCAGCAGCCAAGCCAGGGTGGGAAATTCACCCCTCCACTTT. Translating it yields CASSQARVGNSPLHF.